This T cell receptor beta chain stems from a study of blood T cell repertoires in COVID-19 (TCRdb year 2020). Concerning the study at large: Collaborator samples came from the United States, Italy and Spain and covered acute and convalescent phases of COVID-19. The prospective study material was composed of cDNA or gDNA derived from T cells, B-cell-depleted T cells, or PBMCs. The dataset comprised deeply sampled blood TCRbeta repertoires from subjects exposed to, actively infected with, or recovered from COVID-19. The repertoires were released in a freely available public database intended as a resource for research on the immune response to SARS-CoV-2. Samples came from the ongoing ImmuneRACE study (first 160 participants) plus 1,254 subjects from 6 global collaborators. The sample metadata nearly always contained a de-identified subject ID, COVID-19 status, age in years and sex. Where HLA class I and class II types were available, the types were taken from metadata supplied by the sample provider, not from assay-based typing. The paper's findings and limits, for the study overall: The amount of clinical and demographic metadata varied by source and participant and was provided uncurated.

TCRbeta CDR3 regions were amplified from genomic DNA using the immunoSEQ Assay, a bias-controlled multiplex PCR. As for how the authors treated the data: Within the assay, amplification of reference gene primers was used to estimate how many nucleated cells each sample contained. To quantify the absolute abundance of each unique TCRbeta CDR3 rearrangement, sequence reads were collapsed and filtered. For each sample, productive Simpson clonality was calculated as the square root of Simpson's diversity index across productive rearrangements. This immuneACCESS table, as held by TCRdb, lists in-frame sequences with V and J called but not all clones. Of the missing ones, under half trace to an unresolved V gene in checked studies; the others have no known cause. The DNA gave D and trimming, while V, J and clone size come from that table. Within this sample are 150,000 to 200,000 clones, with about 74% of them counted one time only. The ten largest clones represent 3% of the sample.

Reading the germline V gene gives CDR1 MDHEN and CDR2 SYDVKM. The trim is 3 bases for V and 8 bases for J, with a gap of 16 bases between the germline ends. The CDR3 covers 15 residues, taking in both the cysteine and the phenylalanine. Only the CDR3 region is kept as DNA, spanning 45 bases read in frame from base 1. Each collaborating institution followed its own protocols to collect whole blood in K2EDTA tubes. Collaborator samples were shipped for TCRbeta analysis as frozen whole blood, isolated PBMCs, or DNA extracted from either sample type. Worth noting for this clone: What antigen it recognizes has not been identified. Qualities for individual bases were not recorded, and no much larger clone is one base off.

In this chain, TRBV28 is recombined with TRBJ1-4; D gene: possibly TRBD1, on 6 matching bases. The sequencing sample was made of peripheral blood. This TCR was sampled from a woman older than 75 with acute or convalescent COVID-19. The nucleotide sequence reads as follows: TGTGCCAGCAGTTTCCCCGCGGGGGCAGGCGAAAAACTGTTTTTT. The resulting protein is CASSFPAGAGEKLFF.